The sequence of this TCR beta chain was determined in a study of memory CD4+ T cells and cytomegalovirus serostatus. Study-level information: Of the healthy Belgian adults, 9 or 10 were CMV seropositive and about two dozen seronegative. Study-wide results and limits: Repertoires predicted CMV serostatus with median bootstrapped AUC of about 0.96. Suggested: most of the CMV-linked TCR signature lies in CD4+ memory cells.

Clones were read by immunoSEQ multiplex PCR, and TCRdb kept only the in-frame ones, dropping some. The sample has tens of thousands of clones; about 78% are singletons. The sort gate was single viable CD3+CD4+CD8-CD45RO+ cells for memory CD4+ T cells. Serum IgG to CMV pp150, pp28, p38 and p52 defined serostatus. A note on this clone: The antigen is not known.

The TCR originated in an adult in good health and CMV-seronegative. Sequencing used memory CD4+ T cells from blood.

This CDR3 is CAVGTSGGPQETQYF. For the CDR3, the DNA is TGTGCCGTGGGGACTAGCGGGGGGCCTCAAGAGACCCAGTACTTC. V usage is TRBV5-4 and J usage is TRBJ2-5; TRBD2 agrees at 15 bases. In germline, CDR1 is SGHNT, CDR2 YYREEE (reference sequence). The V gene end was trimmed by 10 bases and the J gene end by 2 bases; junction bases not matched to a gene: 6. This CDR3 contains 15 residues.